These 5 T cell receptor beta chains originate from one sample sequenced in a study of tumor and adjacent non-tumor tissue in lung cancer. RNA was extracted from bulk tissue without any cell sorting. The normal lung tissue was taken more than 3 cm from the tumor edge. A modified ARM-PCR protocol with three rounds of nested PCR amplified TCRbeta. TCRdb recomputed calls from the multiplex PCR reads with MiXCR, one row per CDR3 protein. The sample holds roughly 75,000 distinct CDR3 sequences, roughly 80% seen once. The sample taken for sequencing was distant non-tumor lung tissue. The receptors were gathered from a man aged 60-69 years with non-small cell lung cancer.

As to this clonotype: One junction end does not reproduce the germline sequence, and a read error may be involved. The chain couples TRBV4-3 to TRBJ2-2; no firm D call. The CDR3 loop spans 16 amino acids. The germline gives CDR1 LGHNA, CDR2 YSLEER. The CDR3 DNA reads TGCGCCAGCAGCCTAGAATTCAGAACGAACACCAGGGAGCTGTTTTTT. Its protein is CASSLEFRTNTRELFF.

As concerns this clonotype: One base away lies a much larger clone, so this may be a sequencing read error. V usage is TRBV30 and J usage is TRBJ2-7; possibly TRBD2 for D (6 bases). CDR1 GTSNPN and CDR2 SVGIG come from the germline V gene (reference sequence). Between the trimmed V and J ends, which lost 3 bases and 3 bases, there was a span of 12 bases. This CDR3 is built from 13 residues. This CDR3 is CAWRGLGVYEQYF. CDR3 coding DNA: TGTGCCTGGAGGGGACTGGGAGTCTACGAGCAGTACTTC.

Comments on this clonotype: One end of the junction is discordant with germline, which a read error may explain. The CDR3 DNA reads as TGTGCCAGCAGTTTAGGGCTGGGGGGTTTCCAAGAGACCCAGTGCTTC. Residues: CASSLGLGGFQETQCF. The chain has TRBV12-3 or TRBV12-4 and TRBJ2-5; D possibly corresponds to TRBD2 (6 bases). This CDR3 region has 16 residues.

Notes on this clonotype: At one of its ends the junction is not consistent with the germline gene, which may arise from a read error. Here the CDR3 DNA reads TGTACCAGCAGCCCCCTCCGTAGGGAGCGGGGGGGCACAGATACGCAATATTTT. It translates to CTSSPLRRERGGTDTQYF. The chain carries TRBV11-3 and TRBJ2-3, with 10 bases that match TRBD2. There are 18 residues in the CDR3. Germline V gene sequence: CDR1 SGHNT, CDR2 YENEEA.

This clonotype was recorded only once. The rearrangement links TRBV11-2 to TRBJ1-1; 8 nucleotides align to TRBD1. The germline gives CDR1 SGHAT, CDR2 FQNNGV. This CDR3 comprises 18 residues. The chain's CDR3 is CTSSLENRQGPLNTEAFF. In DNA, the CDR3 is TGTACAAGCAGCTTGGAAAATAGACAGGGGCCCTTGAACACTGAAGCTTTCTTT.